What follows are 2 T cell receptor beta chains derived from one specimen sequenced in a study of blood T cell repertoires in COVID-19 (dated by TCRdb to the early 2020s). The library was generated by the immunoSEQ multiplex PCR assay. TCRdb stores this immuneACCESS table with in-frame sequences only. Part of the clones is absent; in the studies checked, under half of the shortfall reflects unresolved V genes, and no reason is known for the rest. The sample table holds some 120,000 clones, of which over 85% were seen once. The top ten hold around 4.6% of the sample. Sequenced input: peripheral blood. The receptor source for this set is a man in his 60s with COVID-19, enrolled during active disease.

This chain connects TRBV7-2 to TRBJ1-2, with no clear D. The germline CDR1 and CDR2 sequences are SGHTA and FQGNSA. The CDR3 totals 11 residues. Trimming left V 8 bases short and J 8 bases short, with 12 bases between. CDR3 coding DNA: TGTGCCAGCCCGGGGATCCGAGGCTACACCTTC. This sequence encodes CASPGIRGYTF.

The rearrangement uses TRBV3-1 (or the pseudogene TRBV3-2) and TRBJ2-3; TRBD2 matches at 11 bases. The CDR3 consists of 14 residues. The junction had 0 bases not matched to a gene; V was cut back by 3 bases and J by 4 bases. The germline CDR1 and CDR2 sequences are LGHDT and YNNKEL (reference sequence). The CDR3 coding sequence is TGTGCCAGCAGCCAGGGACTAGCGGCAGATACGCAGTATTTT. Its protein product is CASSQGLAADTQYF.